These T cell receptor beta chains were read from a single sample in a study of radiation and T cells in renal cell carcinoma. Only in-frame clones appear in the TCRdb table, and some are missing; sequencing was by immunoSEQ multiplex PCR. Of about 150,000 clones listed, around 89% are singletons. The sample here was blood, taken from a patient whose treatment included radiotherapy and nephrectomy. The receptors were sampled from a woman in her 70s with renal cell carcinoma. The CDR3 runs from the conserved cysteine through the conserved F or W. The D gene is left open where the match is weak. Size is omitted from some rows. Given values are once, few, many or a class for expanded clones.

size: .; J: TRBJ1-4; D: .; V: TRBV6-1; CDR3: CASSLGQGPNEKLFF; DNA: TGTGCCAGCTCTTTAGGGCAGGGGCCGAATGAAAAACTGTTTTTT
size: .; J: TRBJ2-2; D: TRBD1; V: TRBV2; CDR3: CASSLGQGPNTGELFF; DNA: TGTGCCAGCAGTTTGGGACAGGGGCCCAACACCGGGGAGCTGTTTTTT
size: .; J: TRBJ2-4; D: .; V: TRBV2; CDR3: CASNGGYKNIQYF; DNA: TGTGCCAGCAATGGGGGGTACAAAAACATTCAGTACTTC
size: .; J: TRBJ1-2; D: .; V: TRBV19; CDR3: CASSTQGNYGYTF; DNA: TGTGCCAGTAGTACTCAGGGGAACTATGGCTACACCTTC
size: .; J: TRBJ2-7; D: .; V: TRBV5-6; CDR3: CASSQTGIRAVQYF; DNA: TGTGCCAGCAGCCAAACCGGGATCCGGGCGGTGCAGTACTTC
size: few; J: TRBJ2-1; D: .; V: TRBV29-1; CDR3: CSVRDGYNEQFF; DNA: TGCAGCGTCAGGGACGGATACAATGAGCAGTTCTTC
size: .; J: TRBJ1-1; D: TRBD1; V: TRBV7-2; CDR3: CASSWTGSLVTEAFF; DNA: TGTGCCAGCAGCTGGACAGGGTCCCTGGTCACTGAAGCTTTCTTT
size: .; J: TRBJ2-3; D: TRBD2; V: TRBV7-2; CDR3: CASSLDFAGGGTDTQYF; DNA: TGTGCCAGCAGCTTAGATTTTGCGGGGGGCGGAACAGATACGCAGTATTTT
size: .; J: TRBJ1-2; D: .; V: TRBV15; CDR3: CATSRGHPSNYGYTF; DNA: TGTGCCACCAGCAGAGGTCACCCTTCGAACTATGGCTACACCTTC
size: .; J: TRBJ1-1; D: .; V: TRBV12-1; CDR3: CASRLVWGTEAFF; DNA: TGTGCCAGCAGACTCGTATGGGGTACTGAAGCTTTCTTT
size: .; J: TRBJ1-5; D: .; V: TRBV6-5; CDR3: CASSGLDNQPQHF; DNA: TGTGCCAGCAGTGGCCTGGACAATCAGCCCCAGCATTTT
size: .; J: TRBJ1-2; D: .; V: TRBV5-1; CDR3: CASSLYGGQDYGYTF; DNA: TGCGCCAGCAGCTTGTACGGGGGGCAGGACTATGGCTACACCTTC
size: .; J: TRBJ2-7; D: TRBD2; V: TRBV7-9; CDR3: CASSPPGLAGHSSYEQYF; DNA: TGTGCCAGCAGCCCCCCGGGACTAGCGGGCCACAGCTCCTACGAGCAGTACTTC
size: .; J: TRBJ1-5; D: .; V: TRBV11-1; CDR3: CASSLVARDNQPQHF; DNA: TGTGCCAGCAGCTTGGTAGCTAGGGACAATCAGCCCCAGCATTTT
size: .; J: TRBJ1-1; D: .; V: TRBV5-4; CDR3: CASSLGGYRALNTEAFF; DNA: TGTGCCAGCAGCTTGGGGGGGTACAGGGCCCTGAACACTGAAGCTTTCTTT
size: .; J: TRBJ1-2; D: .; V: TRBV6-1; CDR3: CASSERVYGYTF; DNA: TGTGCCAGCAGTGAACGGGTCTATGGCTACACCTTC
size: few; J: TRBJ1-3; D: .; V: TRBV6-1; CDR3: CASLQGGSGNTIYF; DNA: TGTGCCAGCCTTCAGGGTGGCTCTGGAAACACCATATATTTT
size: .; J: TRBJ2-5; D: TRBD1; V: TRBV19; CDR3: CASSQGAQETQYF; DNA: TGTGCCAGTAGTCAGGGGGCTCAAGAGACCCAGTACTTC
size: once; J: TRBJ2-7; D: TRBD2; V: TRBV29-1; CDR3: CSVSSGGSSEQYF; DNA: TGCAGCGTTTCTAGCGGGGGGTCTTCTGAGCAGTACTTC
size: .; J: TRBJ1-3; D: .; V: TRBV30; CDR3: CAWSATGNTIYF; DNA: TGTGCCTGGAGTGCTACAGGAAACACCATATATTTT
size: .; J: TRBJ2-5; D: .; V: TRBV30; CDR3: CAWSVMSTRETQYF; DNA: TGTGCCTGGAGTGTAATGTCGACCAGGGAGACCCAGTACTTC
size: .; J: TRBJ1-3; D: .; V: TRBV6-6; CDR3: CASSGWDGGNTIYF; DNA: TGTGCCAGCAGTGGTTGGGACGGAGGAAACACCATATATTTT
size: .; J: TRBJ2-2; D: .; V: TRBV4-2; CDR3: CASSQATGELFF; DNA: TGTGCCAGCAGCCAAGCTACCGGGGAGCTGTTTTTT
size: .; J: TRBJ2-5; D: .; V: TRBV28; CDR3: CASKIANQETQYF; DNA: TGTGCCAGCAAAATTGCGAACCAAGAGACCCAGTACTTC
size: .; J: TRBJ2-2; D: TRBD1; V: TRBV6-5; CDR3: CASRPGTALTGELFF; DNA: TGTGCCAGCAGGCCCGGGACAGCCCTCACCGGGGAGCTGTTTTTT
size: .; J: TRBJ2-7; D: .; V: TRBV27; CDR3: CASTNWPGTGESEQYF; DNA: TGTGCCAGCACCAATTGGCCGGGGACGGGGGAGTCCGAGCAGTACTTC
size: .; J: TRBJ2-7; D: .; V: TRBV30; CDR3: CAWSSLHEQYF; DNA: TGTGCCTGGAGTAGTCTACACGAGCAGTACTTC
size: .; J: TRBJ1-1; D: TRBD1; V: TRBV5-1; CDR3: CASRDTDRGSAEAFF; DNA: TGCGCCAGCAGGGATACAGACAGGGGGTCGGCTGAAGCTTTCTTT
size: few; J: TRBJ1-1; D: .; V: TRBV6-6; CDR3: CASSRQNTEAFF; DNA: TGTGCCAGCAGCAGACAGAACACTGAAGCTTTCTTT
size: few; J: TRBJ1-1; D: .; V: TRBV28; CDR3: CASSLFREAFF; DNA: TGTGCCAGCAGTTTGTTCCGGGAGGCTTTCTTT
size: once; J: TRBJ2-7; D: TRBD2; V: TRBV5-1; CDR3: CASSPTGGAYEQYF; DNA: TGCGCCAGCAGCCCAACGGGGGGGGCCTACGAGCAGTACTTC
size: .; J: TRBJ1-2; D: TRBD1; V: TRBV6-5; CDR3: CASRPDRGEYGYTF; DNA: TGTGCCAGCAGACCGGACAGGGGAGAATATGGCTACACCTTC
size: once; J: TRBJ1-5; D: .; V: TRBV6-4; CDR3: CASSEGPGGKQPQHF; DNA: TGTGCCAGCAGTGAAGGACCGGGGGGTAAACAGCCCCAGCATTTT
size: .; J: TRBJ2-1; D: .; V: TRBV19; CDR3: CASSTPFAGLRSYNEQFF; DNA: TGTGCCAGTAGTACCCCCTTTGCGGGCCTTCGCTCCTACAATGAGCAGTTCTTC
size: once; J: TRBJ2-5; D: .; V: TRBV5-1; CDR3: CASSLSPHGETQYF; DNA: TGCGCCAGCAGCTTGAGTCCCCACGGGGAGACCCAGTACTTC
size: .; J: TRBJ1-6; D: TRBD1; V: TRBV25-1; CDR3: CASTRGSWNSPLHF; DNA: TGTGCCAGCACCAGGGGGTCGTGGAATTCACCCCTCCACTTT
size: .; J: TRBJ2-5; D: .; V: TRBV19; CDR3: CASSIEGGETQYF; DNA: TGTGCCAGTAGTATAGAAGGAGGAGAGACCCAGTACTTC
size: .; J: TRBJ2-1; D: TRBD2; V: TRBV5-1; CDR3: CASSLLAGGSYNEQFF; DNA: TGCGCCAGCAGTTTGCTAGCGGGGGGGTCCTACAATGAGCAGTTCTTC
size: .; J: TRBJ2-7; D: .; V: TRBV30; CDR3: CAWSVGGWVEQYF; DNA: TGTGCCTGGAGTGTCGGGGGTTGGGTCGAGCAGTACTTC
size: .; J: TRBJ1-2; D: .; V: TRBV11-3; CDR3: CASSLLRGTPPDYGYTF; DNA: TGTGCCAGCAGCTTACTGAGAGGGACACCGCCCGACTATGGCTACACCTTC
size: .; J: TRBJ2-5; D: .; V: TRBV6-1; CDR3: CASSGGGGREETQYF; DNA: TGTGCCAGCAGTGGGGGGGGCGGCAGGGAGGAGACCCAGTACTTC
size: .; J: TRBJ2-3; D: TRBD2; V: TRBV7-2; CDR3: CASRLAGTDTQYF; DNA: TGTGCCAGCCGTCTAGCGGGGACAGATACGCAGTATTTT
size: .; J: TRBJ2-2; D: .; V: TRBV4-3; CDR3: CASSRVTGELFF; DNA: TGCGCCAGCAGCCGGGTTACCGGGGAGCTGTTTTTT